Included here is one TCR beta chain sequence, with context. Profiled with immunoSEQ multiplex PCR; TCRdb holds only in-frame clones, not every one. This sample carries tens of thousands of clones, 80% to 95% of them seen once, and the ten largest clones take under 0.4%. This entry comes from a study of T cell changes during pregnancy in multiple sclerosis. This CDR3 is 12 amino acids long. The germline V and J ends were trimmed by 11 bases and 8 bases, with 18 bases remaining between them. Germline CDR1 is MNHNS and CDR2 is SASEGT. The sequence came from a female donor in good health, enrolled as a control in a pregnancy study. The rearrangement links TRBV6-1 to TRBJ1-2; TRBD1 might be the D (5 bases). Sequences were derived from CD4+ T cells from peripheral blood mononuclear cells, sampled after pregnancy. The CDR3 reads CAGALTVGGYTF. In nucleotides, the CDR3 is TGTGCCGGAGCCTTGACAGTCGGAGGCTACACCTTC.